The 30 T cell receptor beta chains below come from one sample, sequenced in a study of cytomegalovirus exposure and HLA in healthy donors. Primers included in the PCR were 60 Vbeta and 13 Jbeta primers. Assay: immunoSEQ multiplex PCR; the TCRdb copy retains only in-frame clones and omits some. The profile shows about 100,000 clones, around 75% of them singletons. What was sequenced was PBMCs. These receptors came from a woman younger than 30 in good health and CMV-seropositive.

This clone appeared a few times. V usage is TRBV25-1 and J usage is TRBJ2-5, with 7 bases that match TRBD1. V was pared by 5 bases and J by 1 base, with 7 bases of the junction left unmatched. The CDR3 has 15 amino acids. Germline CDR1 is MGHDK and CDR2 is SYGVNS. The CDR3 loop reads CASSPANRGQETQYF. CDR3 nucleotide sequence: TGTGCCAGCAGTCCAGCCAACAGGGGCCAAGAGACCCAGTACTTC. Based on the CDR3 plus reference TRBV25-1 and TRBJ2-5, the full variable domain is EADIYQTPRYLVIGTGKKITLECSQTMGHDKMYWYQQDPGMELHLIHYSYGVNSTEKGDLSSESTVSRIRTEHFPLTLESARPSHTSQYLCASSPANRGQETQYFGPGTRLLVL.

A few counts support this clone. The chain combines TRBV9 with TRBJ2-2, with D possibly matching TRBD2 (5 bases). V dropped 0 bases and J dropped 0 bases, with 9 bases sitting between them. Germline CDR1 and CDR2: SGDLS and YYNGEE. There are 16 residues in the CDR3. CDR3 nucleotides: TGTGCCAGCAGCGTAGCTCACGGGACGAACACCGGGGAGCTGTTTTTT. It specifies CASSVAHGTNTGELFF.

The rearrangement joins TRBV29-1 to TRBJ2-2; D unresolved. CDR1 SQVTM and CDR2 ANQGSEA come from the germline V gene. V was pared by 4 bases and J by 0 bases, with 9 bases between. The CDR3 contains 14 residues. CDR3 coding DNA: TGCAGCGTTGGAGAGGCCACGAACACCGGGGAGCTGTTTTTT. Its translation: CSVGEATNTGELFF.

The V call is TRBV10-1, the J call TRBJ1-5, with 7 bases identical to TRBD1. Trimming at V came to 7 bases and at J to 0 bases, leaving 6 bases not matched to a gene. This CDR3 comprises 15 residues. The germline CDR1 and CDR2 sequences are WNHNN and SYGVQD (reference sequence). This CDR3 is CASTSTGNSNQPQHF. CDR3 coding DNA: TGCGCCAGCACCTCGACAGGGAATAGCAATCAGCCCCAGCATTTT.

This chain connects TRBV28 to TRBJ1-5; D is ambiguous. Trimming stripped 3 bases from V and 0 bases from J, with 12 bases between. CDR1 is MDHEN, CDR2 SYDVKM, per germline. The CDR3 spans 16 residues. The CDR3 reads CASSFPSPGSNQPQHF. The CDR3 DNA follows: TGTGCCAGCAGTTTTCCCTCACCGGGTAGCAATCAGCCCCAGCATTTT.

This clone was counted a few times. At one end, the junction sequence differs from germline, possibly due to a read error. The V call is TRBV7-9, the J call TRBJ1-2; 8 positions match TRBD1. The CDR3 loop spans 12 amino acids. Germline lookup yields CDR1 SEHNR and CDR2 FQNEAQ (reference sequence). CDR3 DNA: TGTTCCAGCAGCTGGACAGGGCATGGCTACACCTTC. It yields the protein CSSSWTGHGYTF.

V usage is TRBV11-2 and J usage is TRBJ2-4, with 14 bases that match TRBD2. Germline CDR1 is SGHAT and CDR2 is FQNNGV. The CDR3 length is 18 residues. V dropped 5 bases and J dropped 1; count of bases not matched to a gene: 7. The CDR3 region is CASSPGLAGASAKNIQYF. The CDR3, as DNA: TGTGCCAGCAGCCCGGGACTAGCGGGAGCCTCGGCCAAAAACATTCAGTACTTC.

This chain connects TRBV14 to TRBJ2-7, with 11 bases matching TRBD2. With 4 bases clipped from V and 8 bases from J, the junction kept 7 bases outside the gene matches. In germline, CDR1 is SGHDN, CDR2 FVKESK. This CDR3 contains 14 residues. The DNA for the CDR3 is TGTGCCAGCAGCCCAACAGGACTAGCGGGCAAGCAGTACTTC. Encoded protein: CASSPTGLAGKQYF.

The chain links TRBV19 to TRBJ1-1, with D perhaps TRBD1 (5 bases). The germline CDR1 and CDR2 sequences are LNHDA and SQIVND (reference sequence). Between the trimmed V and J ends, which lost 3 bases and 1 base, there was a span of 9 bases. This CDR3 spans 14 amino acids. This CDR3 reads CASSIRGSNTEAFF. The CDR3 DNA reads TGTGCCAGTAGTATTCGGGGGTCGAACACTGAAGCTTTCTTT.

A word on this clone: Mismatch with germline at one junction end may stem from a read error. The chain uses TRBV9 and TRBJ2-7; TRBD2 aligns across 7 bases. This CDR3 is 13 amino acids long. The germline V gene encodes CDR1 SGDLS and CDR2 YYNGEE. DNA of the CDR3: TGTGCCAGCGGGGGGGACGCGGCCTATGAGCAGTACTTC. Residues: CASGGDAAYEQYF. The variable domain in full, completed from reference TRBV9 and TRBJ2-7, reads DSGVTQTPKHLITATGQRVTLRCSPRSGDLSVYWYQQSLDQGLQFLIQYYNGEERAKGNILERFSAQQFPDLHSELNLSSLELGDSALYFCASGGDAAYEQYFGPGTRLTVT.

This CDR3 reads CASRFGVNQLFF. The DNA of the CDR3 is TGTGCCAGCAGGTTCGGAGTGAACCAACTGTTTTTT. This chain uses TRBV25-1 with TRBJ1-4; D ambiguous. Germline V gene sequence: CDR1 MGHDK, CDR2 SYGVNS. Trimming removed 6 bases at V and 12 bases at J, with 14 bases between. The CDR3 covers 12 residues.

This clone has only one observation. V is TRBV2 and J is TRBJ2-7, with TRBD2 identical over 8 bases. The CDR3 loop spans 15 amino acids. V dropped 6 bases and J dropped 4; count of bases not matched to a gene: 11. Per germline, CDR1 SNHLY and CDR2 FYNNEI. Here the CDR3 DNA reads TGTGCCAGCAGCGTTGAGAGCGGGAGCTCGTACGAGCAGTACTTC. Translated: CASSVESGSSYEQYF.

V and J are TRBV28 and TRBJ2-3; 12 bases match TRBD2. Trimming at V came to 8 bases and at J to 1 base, leaving 16 bases not matched to a gene. Germline V gene lookup returns CDR1 MDHEN and CDR2 SYDVKM. The CDR3 sequence is 19 residues long. DNA of the CDR3: TGTGCCAGCTCCCCGACTAGCGGGAGAGAGGGTGGGGGCACAGATACGCAGTATTTT. Translating it yields CASSPTSGREGGGTDTQYF. Together with reference TRBV28 and TRBJ2-3, the CDR3 gives the full variable domain: DVKVTQSSRYLVKRTGEKVFLECVQDMDHENMFWYRQDPGLGLRLIYFSYDVKMKEKGDIPEGYSVSREKKERFSLILESASTNQTSMYLCASSPTSGREGGGTDTQYFGPGTRLTVL.

The V and J genes are TRBV9 and TRBJ1-2; D gene unclear. Germline assignment: CDR1 SGDLS and CDR2 YYNGEE. V gave up 6 bases and J gave up 6 bases, with 21 bases separating them. The CDR3 runs to 15 residues. The CDR3 DNA reads TGTGCCAGCAACCCATCCCCCCTAGGCCTGCATGGCTACACCTTC. As protein: CASNPSPLGLHGYTF. Supplemented by reference TRBV9 and TRBJ1-2, the full variable domain reads DSGVTQTPKHLITATGQRVTLRCSPRSGDLSVYWYQQSLDQGLQFLIQYYNGEERAKGNILERFSAQQFPDLHSELNLSSLELGDSALYFCASNPSPLGLHGYTFGSGTRLTVV.

The chain employs TRBV7-2 and TRBJ2-3; D ambiguous. In germline, CDR1 is SGHTA, CDR2 FQGNSA. The CDR3 sequence is 12 residues long. V was shortened by 6 bases and J by 3 bases, with 7 bases between the two germline ends. CDR3 residues: CASRELTDTQYF. The CDR3 region has the DNA TGTGCCAGCAGAGAGTTAACAGATACGCAGTATTTT.

This clone was counted a single time. V gene TRBV4-1 combines with J gene TRBJ2-3; D is unclear. The V gene lost 4 bases and the J gene lost 8 bases, with 10 bases spanning the gap. Germline V gene lookup returns CDR1 MGHRA and CDR2 YSYEKL. The CDR3 has 12 amino acids. For the CDR3, the DNA is TGCGCCAGCAGCCGTCCGCCGGGTACGCAGTATTTT. Encoded protein: CASSRPPGTQYF.

This chain links TRBV6-4 with TRBJ2-7; D remains unclear. Trimming took off 8 bases at V and 5 bases at J, with 10 bases between the two ends. The CDR3 totals 11 residues. The germline V gene has CDR1 MRHNA and CDR2 SNTAGT. CDR3: CASLGPNEQYF. CDR3 coding DNA: TGTGCCAGCTTGGGCCCAAACGAGCAGTACTTC.

The J gene is TRBJ2-5, the V gene TRBV28; 7 bases map to TRBD2. This CDR3 has 15 amino acids. Germline V lookup: CDR1 MDHEN, CDR2 SYDVKM. The V segment lost 6 bases and the J segment 4 bases; nucleotides outside the gene matches: 11. For the CDR3, the DNA is TGTGCCAGCAGAGATCCCCAGGGCGGGAGAGAGACCCAGTACTTC. Residues: CASRDPQGGRETQYF.

This chain uses TRBV7-2 with TRBJ2-2; 10 nucleotides align to TRBD2. The CDR3 totals 18 residues. In germline, CDR1 is SGHTA, CDR2 FQGNSA. V shed 5 bases and J 5 bases; nucleotides not matched to a gene: 14. In nucleotides, the CDR3 is TGTGCCAGCAGCCCAAAGGGGGCTGGACTAGCGGAAACCGGGGAGCTGTTTTTT. Its translation is CASSPKGAGLAETGELFF.

The genes are TRBV6-5 and TRBJ2-2, with 8 bases aligning to TRBD1. The CDR3 is made up of 14 amino acids. Germline CDR1 reads MNHEY; CDR2 reads SVGAGI. The V segment lost 7 bases and the J segment 4 bases; nucleotides outside the gene matches: 5. Written as DNA, the CDR3 is TGTGCCAGCAAGCGGACAGGGCCCACCGGGGAGCTGTTTTTT. It codes for CASKRTGPTGELFF.

This clone was recorded a few times. The chain employs TRBV7-8 and TRBJ1-5; 8 positions match TRBD1. CDR1 SGHVS and CDR2 FQNEAQ come from the germline V gene. V shed 0 bases, J shed 7 bases, and the junction held 8 bases outside the gene matches. This CDR3 is built from 16 residues. CDR3 in amino acids: CASSLARRGRDQPQHF. DNA of the CDR3: TGTGCCAGCAGCTTAGCGCGCAGGGGGCGAGACCAGCCCCAGCATTTT.

The rearrangement joins TRBV2 to TRBJ1-6; 10 bases match TRBD1. Per the germline V gene, CDR1 is SNHLY and CDR2 is FYNNEI. The V segment lost 6 bases and the J segment 7 bases; nucleotides outside the gene matches: 9. CDR3 length: 16 amino acids. CDR3 in DNA: TGTGCCAGCAGCGACAGGGGGCGCCGCTACAATTCACCCCTCCACTTT. This codes for CASSDRGRRYNSPLHF.

This clone has only one observation. V is TRBV29-1 and J is TRBJ1-1; the D gene is possibly TRBD1 (6 bases). V lost 7 bases and J lost 6, with 18 bases in between. This CDR3 has 13 residues. In germline, CDR1 is SQVTM, CDR2 ANQGSEA. CDR3 in amino acids: CSAQPHRVPEAFF. Written as DNA, the CDR3 is TGCAGCGCTCAGCCACACAGGGTCCCTGAAGCTTTCTTT.

The J gene is TRBJ1-2, the V gene TRBV5-4; unclear D gene. The CDR3 length is 15 residues. V was trimmed by 0 bases and J by 0 bases, leaving 9 bases between them. CDR1 is SGHNT, CDR2 YYREEE, per germline (reference sequence). CDR3 region: CASSLVQEANYGYTF. The CDR3 region has the DNA TGTGCCAGCAGCTTGGTGCAGGAAGCTAACTATGGCTACACCTTC.

The J gene is TRBJ2-1, the V gene TRBV5-4, with D possibly matching TRBD2 (6 bases). CDR3 size: 15 residues. Trimming pared 0 bases from V and 5 bases from J, leaving 12 bases between. CDR1 and CDR2 (germline): SGHNT, YYREEE (reference sequence). CDR3 loop: CASSLAGGVNNEQFF. In nucleotides, the CDR3 is TGTGCCAGCAGCTTGGCCGGGGGAGTTAACAATGAGCAGTTCTTC.

This clone was counted a few times. The chain has TRBV7-2 and TRBJ2-5; 7 positions agree with TRBD2. The CDR3 covers 13 residues. V lost 3 bases and J lost 5; bases outside the gene matches: 3. In germline, CDR1 is SGHTA, CDR2 FQGNSA. CDR3 loop: CASSFAGEETQYF. The CDR3 DNA sequence: TGTGCCAGCAGCTTCGCGGGAGAGGAGACCCAGTACTTC.

The chain carries TRBV9 and TRBJ2-5, with D possibly matching TRBD2 (6 bases). Trimming pared 0 bases from V and 1 base from J, leaving 19 bases between. The CDR3 extends over 18 amino acids. Looked up from germline, CDR1 is SGDLS and CDR2 is YYNGEE. This CDR3 is CASSVAGGALSPQETQYF. CDR3 nucleotide sequence: TGTGCCAGCAGCGTAGCAGGAGGGGCTCTCTCCCCCCAAGAGACCCAGTACTTC.

The rearrangement links TRBV25-1 to TRBJ1-4; D is perhaps TRBD1 (6 bases). This CDR3 is built from 13 residues. Germline V gene sequence: CDR1 MGHDK, CDR2 SYGVNS. Between the trimmed V and J ends, which lost 3 bases and 13 bases, there was a span of 15 bases. CDR3 nucleotides: TGTGCCAGCAGTGAGGTGGTTCAGGGGAGACTGTTTTTT. Translated, it gives CASSEVVQGRLFF.

The rearrangement links TRBV5-1 to TRBJ2-5, with D unclear. Gene TRBJ2-7 matches the end of the DNA better, so the J call may be wrong. From germline, CDR1 is SGHRS and CDR2 YFSETQ. The CDR3 loop spans 12 amino acids. This CDR3 reads CASSLESYEQYF. Here the CDR3 DNA reads TGCGCCAGCAGCTTGGAATCCTACGAGCAGTACTTC.

The V and J genes are TRBV10-3 and TRBJ1-5, with TRBD1 matching 7 bases. J was trimmed by 10 bases and V by 2 bases; bases with no gene match: 5. Per the germline V gene, CDR1 is ENHRY and CDR2 is SYGVKD. The CDR3 runs 13 residues. CDR3 in amino acids: CAISEPGQPPQHF. CDR3 nucleotide sequence: TGTGCCATCAGTGAGCCGGGACAGCCCCCCCAGCATTTT.